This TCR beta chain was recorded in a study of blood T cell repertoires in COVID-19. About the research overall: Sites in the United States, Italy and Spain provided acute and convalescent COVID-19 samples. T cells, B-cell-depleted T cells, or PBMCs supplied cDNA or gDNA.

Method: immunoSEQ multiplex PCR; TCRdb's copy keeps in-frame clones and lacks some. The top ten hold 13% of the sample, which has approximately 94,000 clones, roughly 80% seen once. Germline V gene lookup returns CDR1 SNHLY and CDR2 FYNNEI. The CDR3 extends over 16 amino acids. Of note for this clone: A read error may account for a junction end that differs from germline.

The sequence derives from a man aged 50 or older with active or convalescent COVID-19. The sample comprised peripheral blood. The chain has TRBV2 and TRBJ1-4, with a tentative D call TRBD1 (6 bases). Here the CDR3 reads CASRTGMGTSNEKLFF. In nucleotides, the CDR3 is TGTGCCAGCAGGACCGGAATGGGGACATCCAATGAAAAGCTGTTTTTT.